These 12 T cell receptor beta chains came from one sample sequenced in a study of T cell clones after liver transplantation. TCRdb's copy holds only in-frame clones and misses some; the assay was immunoSEQ multiplex PCR. The profile covers more than 95,000 clones, with 82% appearing a single time and about 1% taken by the ten largest. The material was CD4+ T cells from blood, obtained before liver transplant. Every receptor here comes from a human donor who received a liver transplant.

This clone was recorded once. This sequence joins TRBV18 and TRBJ1-2; tentative D call: TRBD1 (6 bases). The CDR3 is made up of 14 amino acids. CDR1 and CDR2 from the germline V gene are KGHSH and LQKENI. V lost 3 bases, J lost 0 bases, and 8 bases lay in between. Here the CDR3 reads CASSPGTTNYGYTF. DNA for the CDR3: TGTGCCAGCTCACCTGGGACAACTAACTATGGCTACACCTTC.

The V gene is TRBV5-1, the J gene TRBJ2-3, with D possibly matching TRBD1 (5 bases). The germline V and J ends were trimmed by 1 base and 3 bases, with 6 bases remaining between them. The CDR3 sequence is 13 residues long. Per the germline V gene, CDR1 is SGHRS and CDR2 is YFSETQ. This CDR3 reads CASSLTGTDTQYF. CDR3 DNA sequence: TGCGCCAGCAGCTTGACAGGTACAGATACGCAGTATTTT.

The chain employs TRBV18 and TRBJ1-5; D gene ambiguous. Trimming took off 5 bases at V and 3 bases at J, with 5 bases between the two ends. The CDR3 length is 12 residues. Germline CDR1 reads KGHSH; CDR2 reads LQKENI. This CDR3 is CASSDSNQPQHF. DNA of the CDR3: TGTGCCAGCTCAGATTCCAATCAGCCCCAGCATTTT.

The chain employs TRBV14 and TRBJ2-5, with D hard to call. V lost 1 base and J 5 bases, leaving 8 bases between the germline ends. The CDR3 covers 13 residues. Germline V gene data show CDR1 as SGHDN and CDR2 as FVKESK. The CDR3 reads CASSQGLGETQYF. CDR3 DNA: TGTGCCAGCAGCCAAGGATTAGGGGAGACCCAGTACTTC.

This clone was detected only a few times. The chain uses TRBV4-3 and TRBJ1-2, with D possibly TRBD1 on 5 matching bases. Trimming removed 0 bases from V and 6 bases from J, with 14 bases in between. Germline CDR1 reads LGHNA; CDR2 reads YSLEER. This CDR3 comprises 15 residues. In nucleotides, the CDR3 is TGCGCCAGCAGCCAAGATTTGGGGCAGGGAAATGGCTACACCTTC. Encoded protein: CASSQDLGQGNGYTF.

The chain combines TRBV9 with TRBJ2-1; D call uncertain. The CDR3 is made up of 12 amino acids. V dropped 4 bases and J dropped 3 bases, with 5 bases sitting between them. CDR1 and CDR2 from the germline V gene are SGDLS and YYNGEE. This CDR3 is CASSPFYNEQFF. CDR3 coding DNA: TGTGCCAGCAGCCCCTTCTACAATGAGCAGTTCTTC.

The chain couples TRBV25-1 to TRBJ1-5; tentative D call: TRBD1 (5 bases). Trimming stripped 4 bases from V and 4 bases from J, with 8 bases between. This CDR3 is 13 amino acids long. The germline CDR1 and CDR2 sequences are MGHDK and SYGVNS. CDR3 nucleotide sequence: TGTGCCAGCAGTGCGGCAGGGAATCAGCCCCAGCATTTT. This sequence encodes CASSAAGNQPQHF. Full variable domain (rest looked up from reference TRBV25-1 and TRBJ1-5): EADIYQTPRYLVIGTGKKITLECSQTMGHDKMYWYQQDPGMELHLIHYSYGVNSTEKGDLSSESTVSRIRTEHFPLTLESARPSHTSQYLCASSAAGNQPQHFGDGTRLSIL.

V and J are TRBV5-6 and TRBJ2-7; D perhaps matches TRBD2 (5 bases). V was clipped by 3 bases and J by 4 bases, with 11 bases between them. This CDR3 has 13 amino acids. Germline V gene lookup returns CDR1 SGHDT and CDR2 YYEEEE. CDR3: CASSSPGSYEQYF. CDR3 in DNA: TGTGCCAGCAGCTCCCCGGGGTCATACGAGCAGTACTTC.

This sequence joins TRBV7-7 and TRBJ2-3; maybe TRBD1 (6 bases). V shed 5 bases and J shed 2 bases, with 11 bases lying between them. This CDR3 is built from 14 residues. Germline lookup yields CDR1 SSHAT and CDR2 FNYEAQ (reference sequence). CDR3 coding DNA: TGTGCCAGCAGCAGGGACATGACCACAGATACGCAGTATTTT. This gives the protein CASSRDMTTDTQYF.

V is TRBV18 and J is TRBJ2-3, with no clear D. V lost 0 bases and J lost 2, with 12 bases in between. The germline V gene encodes CDR1 KGHSH and CDR2 LQKENI. The CDR3 is 16 residues long. CDR3 bases: TGTGCCAGCTCACCACCGAAGCGACTGAACACAGATACGCAGTATTTT. This gives the protein CASSPPKRLNTDTQYF.

This clone was seen a single time. The rearrangement joins TRBV6-5 to TRBJ2-7; no definite D call. V shed 0 bases and J shed 1 base, with 10 bases lying between them. CDR3 size: 15 residues. The germline V gene encodes CDR1 MNHEY and CDR2 SVGAGI. CDR3 region: CASSYSPAASYEQYF. The CDR3 DNA reads as TGTGCCAGCAGTTACTCTCCGGCAGCTTCCTACGAGCAGTACTTC.

In this sample, this clone turned up once. The CDR3 loop reads CASSPRQGGRFEAFF. Written as DNA, the CDR3 is TGTGCCAGCAGTCCCCGACAGGGAGGGCGGTTTGAAGCTTTCTTT. The chain couples TRBV27 to TRBJ1-1, with 7 bases fitting TRBD1. CDR3 length: 15 residues. Trimming removed 5 bases from V and 7 bases from J; junction bases left unmatched: 13. Germline CDR1 is MNHEY and CDR2 is SMNVEV (reference sequence).